The 32 T cell receptor beta chains given below trace back to one sample, sequenced in a study of Ad26.COV2.S vaccination and SARS-CoV-2 variants. Using immunoSEQ multiplex PCR, the repertoire was profiled, and TCRdb retains in-frame clones only, with some absent. The table has 250,000 or so clones, roughly 89% seen once. Stated treatment: over 15 received Ad26.COV2.S at low or high dose, single or two shots; roughly 5 received placebo; per-sample allocation not given. The study sampled participants on day 63 after the first vaccine or placebo injection. Here the sequenced sample was peripheral blood, taken in a trial of Ad26.COV2.S vaccine versus placebo. The source of these receptors is a person between 18 and 65 years old who received the Ad26.COV2.S COVID-19 vaccine or a placebo.

The CDR3 is CASSPPRDGTV. The DNA for the CDR3 is TGTGCCAGCAGCCCACCCCGGGACGGAACCGTC. The chain employs TRBV7-7 and TRBJ2-7; D assignment may be TRBD1 or TRBD2 (5 bases each). CDR1 SSHAT and CDR2 FNYEAQ come from the germline V gene (reference sequence). The length of the CDR3 is 11 residues.

This sequence joins TRBV6-5 and TRBJ1-6; D may be TRBD1 (5 bases). V lost 0 bases, J lost 9 bases, and 15 bases lay in between. CDR1 is MNHEY, CDR2 SVGAGI, per germline. This CDR3 contains 16 residues. This chain's CDR3 is CASSYSSPLGTSPLHF. The CDR3 DNA reads TGTGCCAGCAGTTACTCGAGCCCTTTGGGGACTTCACCCCTCCACTTT.

The V call is TRBV6-5, the J call TRBJ1-6; D is possibly TRBD1 (6 bases). Trimming took 7 bases from V and 8 from J, leaving 12 bases between them. Germline V gene lookup returns CDR1 MNHEY and CDR2 SVGAGI. CDR3 size: 13 residues. The CDR3 region is CASKGQYYSPLHF. The CDR3 DNA follows: TGTGCCAGCAAAGGACAGTACTATTCACCCCTCCACTTT.

The V call is TRBV6-1, the J call TRBJ1-2; D is unclear. Germline assignment: CDR1 MNHNS and CDR2 SASEGT. The CDR3 sequence is 11 residues long. V lost 3 bases to trimming and J lost 8 bases, with 7 bases between them. The CDR3 here is CASSDRGGYTF. The CDR3 DNA reads as TGTGCCAGCAGTGACAGAGGGGGCTACACCTTC.

V and J are TRBV19 and TRBJ2-1, with D uncertain. The germline V gene encodes CDR1 LNHDA and CDR2 SQIVND (reference sequence). This CDR3 comprises 13 residues. V lost 5 bases to trimming and J lost 10 bases, with 15 bases between them. The CDR3 bases are TGTGCCAGTAGTCCTCTGGGCGGATCCGAGCAGTTCTTC. Protein product: CASSPLGGSEQFF.

This sequence joins TRBV5-1 and TRBJ1-4; 7 bases fit TRBD1. CDR3 size: 14 residues. After removal of 4 bases from V and 4 bases from J, the junction contained 4 bases not matched to a gene. The V gene's germline CDR1 is SGHRS and CDR2 YFSETQ. The CDR3 here is CASSQTGYNEKLFF. For the CDR3, the DNA is TGCGCCAGCAGCCAGACAGGGTATAATGAAAAACTGTTTTTT.

V usage is TRBV21-1 and J usage is TRBJ1-1; the DNA was not compared with TRBD1, the D call given in the table. TRBV21-1 is given as a pseudogene. The CDR3 is 15 amino acids. CDR3 residues: CASSKARLSGTEAFF. DNA of the CDR3: TGTGCTAGCAGCAAAGCGAGATTGTCAGGGACTGAAGCTTTCTTT.

The rearrangement uses TRBV12-3 or TRBV12-4 and TRBJ2-7; 7 bases align to TRBD1. The ends lost 8 bases at V and 6 bases at J; junction bases unmatched: 7. The CDR3 contains 12 residues. The CDR3 reads CASRRQGGEQYV. The CDR3 DNA reads as TGTGCCAGCCGACGACAGGGTGGCGAGCAGTACGTC.

This clone appeared a few times. The V call is TRBV5-8, the J call TRBJ1-1; D gene ambiguous. The CDR3 runs to 13 residues. Trimming removed 7 bases from V and 5 bases from J, with 15 bases in between. The germline V gene encodes CDR1 SGHTS and CDR2 YDEGEE. The CDR3 DNA is TGTGCCAGCCGCCGACTGGGATGGACTGAAGCTTTCTTT. This translates into CASRRLGWTEAFF.

The chain uses TRBV19 and TRBJ2-2; D perhaps matches TRBD1 (6 bases). The CDR3 sequence is 15 residues long. Trimming cost V 1 base and J 5 bases, with 11 bases left between them. The germline V gene encodes CDR1 LNHDA and CDR2 SQIVND (reference sequence). The CDR3 loop is CASSIGGTKTGELFF. The CDR3 coding sequence is TGTGCCAGTAGTATAGGGGGGACAAAAACCGGGGAGCTGTTTTTT.

This rearrangement joins TRBV7-8 to TRBJ1-3; no clear D. Germline lookup yields CDR1 SGHVS and CDR2 FQNEAQ. The V and J ends lost 1 base and 0 bases respectively, with 4 bases between them. The CDR3 totals 14 residues. The CDR3 reads CASSLEASGNTIYF. The CDR3 DNA reads TGTGCCAGCAGCTTAGAAGCCTCTGGAAACACCATATATTTT.

For this clone: The same CDR3 can be traced to other DNA sequences in this sample. This sequence joins TRBV4-3 and TRBJ2-2; perhaps TRBD2 as D (6 bases). The CDR3 runs 15 residues. CDR1 is LGHNA, CDR2 YSLEER, per germline. The ends were cut back, 0 bases at V and 2 bases at J, with 7 bases in the middle. CDR3 nucleotide sequence: TGCGCCAGCAGCCAAGAGGAGGGCAACACCGGGGAGCTGTTTTTT. Its protein is CASSQEEGNTGELFF.

This chain connects TRBV5-4 to TRBJ2-5, with D uncertain. The CDR3 is made up of 15 amino acids. V was pared by 5 bases and J by 2 bases, with 16 bases between. In germline, CDR1 is SGHNT, CDR2 YYREEE (reference sequence). Written as DNA, the CDR3 is TGTGCCAGCAGGTCAGACCTCACTGGGCAAGAGACCCAGTACTTC. Its protein is CASRSDLTGQETQYF.

V is TRBV10-3 and J is TRBJ2-7; TRBD2 might be the D (6 bases). Trimming shortened V by 3 bases and J by 6 bases, and 9 bases separated the two germline ends. CDR3 length equals 12 residues. Looked up from germline, CDR1 is ENHRY and CDR2 is SYGVKD. Here the CDR3 DNA reads TGTGCCATCAGTGAACGGGACTTCGAGCAGTACTTC. Protein product: CAISERDFEQYF.

The gene calls are TRBV9 and TRBJ2-3; TRBD2 might be the D (5 bases). V was shortened by 5 bases and J by 1 base, with 20 bases between the two germline ends. CDR3 length: 17 amino acids. Per the germline V gene, CDR1 is SGDLS and CDR2 is YYNGEE. In DNA form, the CDR3 reads TGTGCCAGCAGTAACCCCCCCCGGGGATCAGGCACAGATACGCAGTATTTT. Translating it yields CASSNPPRGSGTDTQYF.

J is TRBJ1-5 and V is TRBV7-2; D is unclear. Looked up from germline, CDR1 is SGHTA and CDR2 is FQGNSA. The V end lost 5 bases, the J end lost 0 bases, and 11 bases lay between the germline ends. This CDR3 is built from 15 residues. Here the CDR3 DNA reads TGTGCCAGCAGCAAAAGTCAGGCTAGCAATCAGCCCCAGCATTTT. It translates to CASSKSQASNQPQHF.

The gene calls are TRBV4-1 and TRBJ2-1; 8 bases fit TRBD2. Trimming cost V 2 bases and J 5 bases; bases outside gene matches: 5. The germline CDR1 and CDR2 sequences are MGHRA and YSYEKL. This CDR3 spans 15 amino acids. CDR3 residues: CASSQQREINNEQFF. Here the CDR3 DNA reads TGCGCCAGCAGCCAACAGCGGGAGATCAACAATGAGCAGTTCTTC.

The V gene is TRBV5-1, the J gene TRBJ2-5, with 7 bases that match TRBD2. The germline V gene encodes CDR1 SGHRS and CDR2 YFSETQ. The CDR3 is 15 residues long. The V gene end was trimmed by 1 base and the J gene end by 2 bases; junction bases not matched to a gene: 5. CDR3 residues: CASSLKGGGQETQYF. CDR3 bases: TGCGCCAGCAGCTTGAAAGGCGGGGGTCAAGAGACCCAGTACTTC. Complete variable domain (other parts from reference TRBV5-1 and TRBJ2-5): KAGVTQTPRYLIKTRGQQVTLSCSPISGHRSVSWYQQTPGQGLQFLFEYFSETQRNKGNFPGRFSGRQFSNSRSEMNVSTLELGDSALYLCASSLKGGGQETQYFGPGTRLLVL.

The V and J genes are TRBV2 and TRBJ1-1; TRBD1 is a possible D gene (6 bases). V was pared by 7 bases and J by 6 bases, with 12 bases between. The CDR3 has 12 amino acids. Germline V gene lookup returns CDR1 SNHLY and CDR2 FYNNEI. The CDR3, as DNA: TGTGCCAGCAATCGGGGGCGGCCTGAAGCTTTCTTT. As protein: CASNRGRPEAFF. Complete variable domain (other parts from reference TRBV2 and TRBJ1-1): EPEVTQTPSHQVTQMGQEVILRCVPISNHLYFYWYRQILGQKVEFLVSFYNNEISEKSEIFDDQFSVERPDGSNFTLKIRSTKLEDSAMYFCASNRGRPEAFFGQGTRLTVV.

The CDR3 here is CASSPGLAGLTGELFF. CDR3 DNA sequence: TGTGCCAGCAGCCCGGGACTAGCGGGGCTCACCGGGGAGCTGTTTTTT. The chain links TRBV9 to TRBJ2-2; 13 bases fit TRBD2. With 4 bases clipped from V and 4 bases from J, the junction kept 4 bases outside the gene matches. Germline lookup yields CDR1 SGDLS and CDR2 YYNGEE. The CDR3 has 16 residues.

The chain has TRBV6-5 and TRBJ1-2; no firm D call. CDR1 is MNHEY, CDR2 SVGAGI, per germline. The CDR3 length is 15 residues. Trimming took 0 bases from V and 4 from J, leaving 12 bases between them. The CDR3 is CASSYSHPASYGYTF. Here the CDR3 DNA reads TGTGCCAGCAGTTACTCCCACCCGGCCAGCTATGGCTACACCTTC.

This chain connects TRBV7-8 to TRBJ2-7; 13 bases are shared with TRBD2. This CDR3 contains 15 residues. V was clipped by 5 bases and J by 1 base; unmatched bases: 2. The germline V gene has CDR1 SGHVS and CDR2 FQNEAQ. CDR3 residues: CASSKGLAGSYEQYV. CDR3 nucleotides: TGTGCCAGCAGCAAGGGACTAGCGGGATCCTACGAGCAGTACGTC.

The J gene is TRBJ1-5, the V gene TRBV24-1, with 8 bases matching TRBD1. Germline lookup yields CDR1 KGHDR and CDR2 SFDVKD. The CDR3 sequence is 14 residues long. V lost 3 bases, J lost 6 bases, and 3 bases stayed unmatched. The CDR3 sequence is CATSDVTGVQPQHF. The CDR3 DNA reads as TGTGCCACCAGTGATGTGACAGGGGTTCAGCCCCAGCATTTT.

This chain links TRBV6-2 or TRBV6-3 with TRBJ2-7, with a possible D match to TRBD2 (6 bases). Germline lookup yields CDR1 MNHEY and CDR2 SVGEGT. This CDR3 spans 14 amino acids. Trimming removed 2 bases from V and 1 base from J, with 9 bases in between. CDR3 in amino acids: CASSYDGGSYEQYF. CDR3 nucleotides: TGTGCCAGCAGTTACGATGGGGGGTCCTACGAGCAGTACTTC.

The chain employs TRBV19 and TRBJ1-3; tentatively, D is TRBD1 (5 bases). The CDR3 consists of 16 residues. Germline CDR1 is LNHDA and CDR2 is SQIVND (reference sequence). Trimming took 11 bases from V and 1 from J, leaving 21 bases between them. The CDR3 reads CAASAGARYSGNTIYF. For the CDR3, the DNA is TGTGCCGCATCGGCCGGGGCTAGATATTCTGGAAACACCATATATTTT.

The chain employs TRBV28 and TRBJ1-2; no firm D call. CDR3 length: 12 amino acids. V was cut by 6 bases and J by 4 bases, with 9 bases left in between. CDR1 and CDR2 from the germline V gene are MDHEN and SYDVKM. The CDR3 bases are TGTGCCAGCAGGCCCACCACCTATGGCTACACCTTC. As protein: CASRPTTYGYTF.

V is TRBV19 and J is TRBJ2-6; D uncertain. The length of the CDR3 is 16 residues. Germline values: CDR1 LNHDA, CDR2 SQIVND (reference sequence). V dropped 7 bases and J dropped 4 bases, with 17 bases sitting between them. The CDR3 coding sequence is TGTGCCAGTATACCGTCACTCCTCCCGGGGGCCAACGTCCTGACTTTC. This sequence encodes CASIPSLLPGANVLTF.

The rearrangement links TRBV4-1 to TRBJ2-1; D remains unclear. Per germline, CDR1 MGHRA and CDR2 YSYEKL. V was cut by 2 bases and J by 8 bases, with 13 bases left in between. This CDR3 has 14 residues. The CDR3 spells CASSQTRYIDEQFF. CDR3 nucleotide sequence: TGCGCCAGCAGCCAAACCCGGTATATCGATGAGCAGTTCTTC.

The genes are TRBV7-2 and TRBJ2-1; tentative D call: TRBD1 (5 bases). The CDR3 has 15 amino acids. Trimming took 5 bases from V and 5 from J, leaving 16 bases between them. The V gene's germline CDR1 is SGHTA and CDR2 FQGNSA. The CDR3 here is CASSGKGVADNEQFF. In DNA, the CDR3 is TGTGCCAGCAGCGGAAAAGGGGTCGCAGACAATGAGCAGTTCTTC.

The genes are TRBV27 and TRBJ1-5; 8 bases match TRBD1. V was pared by 5 bases and J by 1 base, with 7 bases of the junction left unmatched. This CDR3 contains 16 residues. Germline V gene sequence: CDR1 MNHEY, CDR2 SMNVEV (reference sequence). Here the CDR3 reads CASSRADRGSNQPQHF. CDR3 nucleotides: TGTGCCAGCAGTAGGGCCGACAGGGGAAGCAATCAGCCCCAGCATTTT.

The gene calls are TRBV11-2 and TRBJ2-7, with D possibly TRBD1 on 6 matching bases. Trimming took off 4 bases at V and 4 bases at J, with 17 bases between the two ends. Germline V gives CDR1 SGHAT, CDR2 FQNNGV. The CDR3 covers 15 residues. CDR3 DNA sequence: TGTGCCAGCAGCTACGCTACAGGGATGGCTTACGAGCAGTACTTC. This gives the protein CASSYATGMAYEQYF.

This clone has only a few counts. The CDR3 is CASSRFEYGTEAFF. The CDR3 nucleotides are TGTGCCAGCAGCCGGTTTGAGTATGGCACTGAAGCTTTCTTT. The chain has TRBV3-1 (or the pseudogene TRBV3-2) and TRBJ1-1; D ambiguous. V lost 4 bases and J lost 4, with 13 bases in between. Germline CDR1 is LGHDT and CDR2 is YNNKEL (reference sequence). This CDR3 has 14 amino acids.